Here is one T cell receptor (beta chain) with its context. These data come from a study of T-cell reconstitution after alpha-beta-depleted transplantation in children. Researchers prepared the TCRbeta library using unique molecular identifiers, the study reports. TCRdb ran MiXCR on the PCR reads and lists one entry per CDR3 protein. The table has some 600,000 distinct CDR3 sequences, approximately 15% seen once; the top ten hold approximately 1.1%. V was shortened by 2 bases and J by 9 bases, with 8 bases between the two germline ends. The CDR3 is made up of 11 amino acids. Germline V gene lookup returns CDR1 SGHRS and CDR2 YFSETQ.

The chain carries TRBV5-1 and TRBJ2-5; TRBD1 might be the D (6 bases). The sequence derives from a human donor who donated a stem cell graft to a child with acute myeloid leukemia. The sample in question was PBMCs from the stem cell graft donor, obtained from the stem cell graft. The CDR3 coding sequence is TGCGCCAGCAGCTTACAGGGCCCCCAGTACTTC. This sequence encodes CASSLQGPQYF.